This TCR beta chain was identified during a study of blood T cell repertoires in COVID-19. Turning to the study itself: The study drew acute and convalescent COVID-19 samples from the United States, Italy and Spain.

Data came from immunoSEQ multiplex PCR; TCRdb stores just in-frame clones and leaves some out. The top ten hold about 2% of the sample, which has more than 200,000 clones, approximately 86% seen once. V gave up 3 bases and J gave up 5 bases, with 41 bases separating them. The CDR3 is 24 residues long. Germline values: CDR1 PRHDT, CDR2 FYEKMQ (reference sequence). Sequencing was performed on peripheral blood. This rearrangement joins TRBV13 to TRBJ2-1; TRBD1 is a possible D gene (6 bases). The sequence was collected from a young man with active or convalescent COVID-19. The CDR3 loop is CASSFRLQGWGPSSPQLTDNEQFF. The CDR3 region has the DNA TGTGCCAGCAGCTTCCGCTTACAGGGTTGGGGCCCCAGTTCCCCCCAGTTAACGGACAATGAGCAGTTCTTC.